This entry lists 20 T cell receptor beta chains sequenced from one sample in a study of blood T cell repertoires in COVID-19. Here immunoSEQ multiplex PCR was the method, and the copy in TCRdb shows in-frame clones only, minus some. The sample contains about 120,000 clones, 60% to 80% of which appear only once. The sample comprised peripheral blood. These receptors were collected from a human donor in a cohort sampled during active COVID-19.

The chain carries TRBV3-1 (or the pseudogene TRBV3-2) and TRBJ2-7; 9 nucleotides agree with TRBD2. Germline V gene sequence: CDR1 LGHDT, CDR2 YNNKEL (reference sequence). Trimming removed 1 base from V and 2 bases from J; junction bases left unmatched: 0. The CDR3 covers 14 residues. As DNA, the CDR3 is TGTGCCAGCAGCCAAGGCGGGGGGGCCTACGAGCAGTACTTC. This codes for CASSQGGGAYEQYF.

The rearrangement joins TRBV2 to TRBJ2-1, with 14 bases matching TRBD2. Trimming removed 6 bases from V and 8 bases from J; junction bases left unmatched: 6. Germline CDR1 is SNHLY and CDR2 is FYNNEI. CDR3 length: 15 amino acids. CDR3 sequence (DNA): TGTGCCAGCAGCCCGGGACTAGCGGGAGACGATGAGCAGTTCTTC. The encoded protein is CASSPGLAGDDEQFF.

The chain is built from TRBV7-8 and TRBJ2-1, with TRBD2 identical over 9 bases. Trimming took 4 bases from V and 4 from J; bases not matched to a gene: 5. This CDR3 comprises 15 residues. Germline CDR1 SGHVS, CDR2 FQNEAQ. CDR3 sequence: CASSSAGGLYNEQFF. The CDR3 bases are TGTGCCAGCAGCTCGGCGGGGGGGCTTTACAATGAGCAGTTCTTC.

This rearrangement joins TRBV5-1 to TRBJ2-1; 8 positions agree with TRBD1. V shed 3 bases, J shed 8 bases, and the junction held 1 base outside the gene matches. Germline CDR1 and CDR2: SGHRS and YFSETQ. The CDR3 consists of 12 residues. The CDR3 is CASSSTGDEQFF. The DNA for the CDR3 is TGCGCCAGCAGCTCGACAGGGGATGAGCAGTTCTTC.

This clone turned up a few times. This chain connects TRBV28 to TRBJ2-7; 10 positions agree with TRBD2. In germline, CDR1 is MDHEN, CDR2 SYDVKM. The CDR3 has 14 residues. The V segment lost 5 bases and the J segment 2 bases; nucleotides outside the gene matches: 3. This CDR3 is CASSPLAGAYEQYF. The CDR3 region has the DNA TGTGCCAGCAGTCCGCTAGCGGGAGCCTACGAGCAGTACTTC.

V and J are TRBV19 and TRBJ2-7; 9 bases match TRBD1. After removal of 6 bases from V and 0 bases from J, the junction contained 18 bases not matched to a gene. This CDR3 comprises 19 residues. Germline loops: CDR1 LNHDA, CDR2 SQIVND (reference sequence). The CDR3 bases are TGTGCCAGTAGACAAATCTACGTCCCGGGACAGGGACTCTCCTACGAGCAGTACTTC. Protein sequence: CASRQIYVPGQGLSYEQYF.

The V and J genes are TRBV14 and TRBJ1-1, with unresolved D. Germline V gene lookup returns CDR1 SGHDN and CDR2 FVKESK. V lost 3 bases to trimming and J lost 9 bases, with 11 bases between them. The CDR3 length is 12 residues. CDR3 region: CASSQPGRKAFF. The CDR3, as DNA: TGTGCCAGCAGCCAGCCGGGGAGGAAAGCTTTCTTT.

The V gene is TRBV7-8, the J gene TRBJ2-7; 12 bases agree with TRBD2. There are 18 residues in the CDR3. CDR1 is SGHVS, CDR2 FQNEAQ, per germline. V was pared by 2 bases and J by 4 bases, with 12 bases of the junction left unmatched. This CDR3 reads CASSLPRTSGAYFYEQYF. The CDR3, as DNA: TGTGCCAGCAGCTTACCGAGGACTAGCGGGGCCTATTTTTACGAGCAGTACTTC.

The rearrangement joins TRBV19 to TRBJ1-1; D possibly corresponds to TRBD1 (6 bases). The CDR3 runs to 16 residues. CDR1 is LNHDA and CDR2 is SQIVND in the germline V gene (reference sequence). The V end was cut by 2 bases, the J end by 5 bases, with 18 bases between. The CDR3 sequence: CASSITDRTSGTEAFF. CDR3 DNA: TGTGCCAGTAGTATAACTGACAGGACATCGGGGACTGAAGCTTTCTTT.

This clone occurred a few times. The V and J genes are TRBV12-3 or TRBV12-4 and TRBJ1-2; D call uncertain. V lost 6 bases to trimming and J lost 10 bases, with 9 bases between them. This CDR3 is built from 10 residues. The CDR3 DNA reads TGTGCCAGCAGCGCCGGGTCCTACACCTTC. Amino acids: CASSAGSYTF.

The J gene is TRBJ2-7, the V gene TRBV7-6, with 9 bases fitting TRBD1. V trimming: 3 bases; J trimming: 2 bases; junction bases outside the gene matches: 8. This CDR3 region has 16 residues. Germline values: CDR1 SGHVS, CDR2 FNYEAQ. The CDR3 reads CASSFAPTGGAYEQYF. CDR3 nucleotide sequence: TGTGCCAGCAGCTTCGCCCCAACAGGGGGCGCCTACGAGCAGTACTTC.

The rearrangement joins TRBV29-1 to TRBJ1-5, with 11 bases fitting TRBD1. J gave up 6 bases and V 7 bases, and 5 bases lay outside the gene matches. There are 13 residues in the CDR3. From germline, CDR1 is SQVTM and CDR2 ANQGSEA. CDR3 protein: CSAWTGGLQPQHF. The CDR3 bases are TGCAGCGCATGGACAGGGGGCCTTCAGCCCCAGCATTTT.

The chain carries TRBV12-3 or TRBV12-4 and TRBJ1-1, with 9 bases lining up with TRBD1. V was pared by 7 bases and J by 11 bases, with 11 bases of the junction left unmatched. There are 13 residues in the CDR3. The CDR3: CASNDRGASRAFF. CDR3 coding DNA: TGTGCCAGCAACGACAGGGGGGCCTCGAGGGCTTTCTTT.

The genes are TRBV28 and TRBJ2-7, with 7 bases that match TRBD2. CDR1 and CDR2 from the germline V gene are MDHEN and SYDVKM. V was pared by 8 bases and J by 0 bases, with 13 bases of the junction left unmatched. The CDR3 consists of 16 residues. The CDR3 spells CASDRRERTSSYEQYF. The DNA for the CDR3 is TGTGCCAGCGACCGGCGGGAGCGGACGAGCTCCTACGAGCAGTACTTC.

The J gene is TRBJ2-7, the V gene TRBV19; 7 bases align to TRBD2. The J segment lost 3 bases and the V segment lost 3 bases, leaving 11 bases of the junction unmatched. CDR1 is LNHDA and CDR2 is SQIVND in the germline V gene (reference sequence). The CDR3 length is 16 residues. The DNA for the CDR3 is TGTGCCAGTAGTATGTTTCTAGCGGACGATTACTACGAGCAGTACTTC. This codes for CASSMFLADDYYEQYF.

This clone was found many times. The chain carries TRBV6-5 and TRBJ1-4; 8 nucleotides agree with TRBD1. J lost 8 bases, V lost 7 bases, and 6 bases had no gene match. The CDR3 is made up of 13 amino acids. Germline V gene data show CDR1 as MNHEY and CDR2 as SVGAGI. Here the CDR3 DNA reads TGTGCCAGCACAGGGGACAGGAGGGAAAAACTGTTTTTT. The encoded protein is CASTGDRREKLFF.

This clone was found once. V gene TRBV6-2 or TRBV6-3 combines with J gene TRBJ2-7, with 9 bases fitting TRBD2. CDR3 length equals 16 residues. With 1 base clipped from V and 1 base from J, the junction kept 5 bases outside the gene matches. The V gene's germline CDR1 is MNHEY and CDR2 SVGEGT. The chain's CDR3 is CASSYFSSGMSYEQYF. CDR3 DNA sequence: TGTGCCAGCAGTTACTTCTCTAGCGGGATGTCCTACGAGCAGTACTTC.

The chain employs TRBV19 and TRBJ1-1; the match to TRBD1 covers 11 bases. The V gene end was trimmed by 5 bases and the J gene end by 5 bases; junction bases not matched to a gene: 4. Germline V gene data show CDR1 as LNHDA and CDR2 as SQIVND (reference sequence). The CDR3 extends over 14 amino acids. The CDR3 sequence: CASSPGQGGTEAFF. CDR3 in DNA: TGTGCCAGTAGTCCGGGACAGGGGGGTACTGAAGCTTTCTTT.

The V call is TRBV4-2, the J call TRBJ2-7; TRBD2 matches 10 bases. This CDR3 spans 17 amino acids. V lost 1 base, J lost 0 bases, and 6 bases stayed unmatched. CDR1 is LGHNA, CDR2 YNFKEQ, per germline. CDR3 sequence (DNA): TGTGCCAGCAGCCAAGCCGGGACTAGCGATTCCTCCTACGAGCAGTACTTC. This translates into CASSQAGTSDSSYEQYF.

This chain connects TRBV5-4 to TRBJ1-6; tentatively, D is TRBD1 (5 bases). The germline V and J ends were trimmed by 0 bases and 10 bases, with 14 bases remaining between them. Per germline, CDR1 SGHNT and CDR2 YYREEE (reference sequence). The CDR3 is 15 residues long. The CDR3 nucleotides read TGTGCCAGCAGCTTGGCTACAGGCAGGGTCTCACCCCTCCACTTT. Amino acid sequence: CASSLATGRVSPLHF.